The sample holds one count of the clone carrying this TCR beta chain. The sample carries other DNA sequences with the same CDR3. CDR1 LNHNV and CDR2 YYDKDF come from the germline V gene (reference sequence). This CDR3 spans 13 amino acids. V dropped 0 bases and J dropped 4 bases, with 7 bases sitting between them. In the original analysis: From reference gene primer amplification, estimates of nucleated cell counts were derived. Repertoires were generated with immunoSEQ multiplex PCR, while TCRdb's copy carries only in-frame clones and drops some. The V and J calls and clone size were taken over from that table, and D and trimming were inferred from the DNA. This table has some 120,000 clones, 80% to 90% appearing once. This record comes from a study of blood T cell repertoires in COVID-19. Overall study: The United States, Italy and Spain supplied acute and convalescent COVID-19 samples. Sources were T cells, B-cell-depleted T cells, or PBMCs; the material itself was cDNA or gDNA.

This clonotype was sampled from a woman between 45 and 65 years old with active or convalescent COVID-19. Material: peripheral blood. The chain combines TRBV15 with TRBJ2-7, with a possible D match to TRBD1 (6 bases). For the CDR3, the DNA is TGTGCCACCAGCAGAGACAGGGGTTACGAGCAGTACTTC. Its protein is CATSRDRGYEQYF.